One sample yielded the 6 T cell receptor beta chains listed below, sequenced in a study of shared clonotypes between healthy human individuals. Sequenced by immunoSEQ multiplex PCR; TCRdb stores in-frame clones only, minus some. The sample includes hundreds of thousands of clones, about 96% seen only once; the top ten take around 0.1%. It was CD45RO-negative cells, positively selected for CCR7, that made up naive CD8 cells, with terminally differentiated effector memory CD45RA+ cells excluded. Material: naive CD8+ T cells sorted from blood. Receptors were obtained from a woman in her twenties or thirties in good health.

CDR3 DNA sequence: TGTGCCAGTAGTGAGTCGGGACTAGCGGGAGGGAGAAACTCCTACGAGCAGTACTTC. Its protein product is CASSESGLAGGRNSYEQYF. This chain joins TRBV19 and TRBJ2-7; 16 positions agree with TRBD2. Per germline, CDR1 LNHDA and CDR2 SQIVND (reference sequence). The V gene end was trimmed by 5 bases and the J gene end by 0 bases; junction bases not matched to a gene: 10. The CDR3 has 19 amino acids.

This chain links TRBV19 with TRBJ1-1, with 8 nucleotides matching TRBD1. The CDR3 loop spans 17 amino acids. V shed 7 bases, J shed 1 base, and the junction held 14 bases outside the gene matches. Germline V lookup: CDR1 LNHDA, CDR2 SQIVND (reference sequence). The CDR3 bases are TGTGCCAGTACCCAGCGAGACAGGGGTTCGAGGAACACTGAAGCTTTCTTT. It yields the protein CASTQRDRGSRNTEAFF.

This clone was seen once. This rearrangement joins TRBV13 to TRBJ1-1, with D tentatively TRBD1 (6 bases). Germline-derived CDR1 and CDR2 are PRHDT and FYEKMQ (reference sequence). V was shortened by 5 bases and J by 4 bases, with 11 bases between the two germline ends. The CDR3 consists of 13 residues. CDR3 sequence: CASSDRSSTEAFF. The CDR3 DNA sequence: TGTGCCAGCAGCGACAGGTCATCCACTGAAGCTTTCTTT.

The rearrangement uses TRBV28 and TRBJ2-7; no clear D gene. Between the trimmed V and J ends, which lost 4 bases and 1 base, there was a span of 17 bases. CDR3 length: 16 amino acids. CDR1 and CDR2 from the germline V gene are MDHEN and SYDVKM. In DNA form, the CDR3 reads TGTGCCAGCAGTTCCTATCAAATCAGGAAATCCTACGAGCAGTACTTC. This gives the protein CASSSYQIRKSYEQYF.

This clone was seen only once. This chain links TRBV2 with TRBJ2-7, with a tentative D call TRBD2 (6 bases). The CDR3 loop spans 11 amino acids. Looked up from germline, CDR1 is SNHLY and CDR2 is FYNNEI. The CDR3 DNA is TGTTCCCTCTTTTGGGGGGACGAGCAGTACTTC. Translating gives CSLFWGDEQYF.

This clone was recorded only once. This chain links TRBV27 with TRBJ2-5; 7 nucleotides match TRBD2. Germline V gene sequence: CDR1 MNHEY, CDR2 SMNVEV (reference sequence). The V gene end was trimmed by 5 bases and the J gene end by 11 bases; junction bases not matched to a gene: 11. CDR3 length: 13 residues. CDR3 amino acids: CASSPGQSREQYF. CDR3 DNA: TGTGCCAGCAGTCCGGGCCAGTCGCGGGAGCAGTACTTC.